The TCR beta chain described here comes from a study of blood T cell repertoires in COVID-19. Trimming stripped 7 bases from V and 4 bases from J, with 14 bases between. CDR3 length: 13 residues. The germline CDR1 and CDR2 sequences are SGHAT and FQNNGV. Method: immunoSEQ multiplex PCR; TCRdb's copy keeps in-frame clones and lacks some. The table records some 31,000 clones, roughly 90% of them present only once. This TCR was recovered from a human donor in a cohort sampled during active COVID-19. Input material: peripheral blood. This chain joins TRBV11-2 and TRBJ2-7, with a possible D match to TRBD2 (6 bases). CDR3 loop: CASTPGDSYEQYF. The CDR3 bases are TGTGCCAGCACCCCGGGAGACTCTTACGAGCAGTACTTC.